This note documents a single T cell receptor beta chain sequence. A second 7 to 11 cycle PCR used barcoded and J-beta primers. TCRdb processed the 5' RACE reads anew with MiXCR; each CDR3 protein has one entry. The repertoire includes hundreds of thousands of distinct CDR3 sequences, roughly 60% of them detected once, and approximately 21% sits in the top ten. Germline V gives CDR1 SQVTM, CDR2 ANQGSEA. The CDR3 consists of 13 residues. These data originate in a study of blood T cells in healthy people across ages. Sequenced sample: blood. V usage is TRBV29-1 and J usage is TRBJ2-4, with a possible D match to TRBD2 (5 bases). The closer fit of TRBJ2-7 to the DNA end suggests the J call may be wrong. This TCR came from a man aged 30 to 45 in good health. The CDR3 nucleotides read TGCAGCGTTGACGTCGTTGGAGGTAACGAGCAGTACTTC. Protein: CSVDVVGGNEQYF.